The source of this TCR beta chain is a study of blood T cell repertoires in COVID-19. Across the study: The samples span acute and convalescent COVID-19 from the United States, Italy and Spain. Sources were T cells, B-cell-depleted T cells, or PBMCs; the material itself was cDNA or gDNA.

CDR1 is SGHTA, CDR2 FQGNSA, per germline. CDR3 length: 13 residues. Trimming left V 0 bases short and J 2 bases short, with 4 bases between. In the original processing: Cell counts per sample came from amplifying reference gene primers. TCRdb's table, derived via immunoSEQ multiplex PCR, lists solely in-frame clones and lacks some. The DNA gave D and trimming, while V, J and clone size come from that table. The sample consists of approximately 50,000 clones, 90% of them appearing once. The J gene is TRBJ2-5, the V gene TRBV7-2; D gene uncertain. Sequenced input: peripheral blood. The clonotype was recovered from a human donor in a cohort sampled during active COVID-19. DNA for the CDR3: TGTGCCAGCAGCTTAGCCTATCAAGAGACCCAGTACTTC. The encoded protein is CASSLAYQETQYF.